A single sample is the source of the 7 T cell receptor beta chains below, sequenced in a study of T cells in Graves' hyperthyroidism and ophthalmopathy. The investigators amplified TCR beta CDR3 regions from RNA transcripts. HTBI primers were the set used in a first-round RT-PCR of the TCR CDR3. One entry per CDR3 protein results from TCRdb running MiXCR on the multiplex PCR reads. Of 690,000 or so distinct CDR3 sequences detected, over 15% appear once; the ten largest clones hold roughly 17%. Sequencing was performed on blood. The receptors stem from a woman between 45 and 65 years old with Graves' hyperthyroidism that later progressed to Graves' ophthalmopathy.

In its sample, this clonotype was seen a few times. CDR3 bases: TGTGCCAGCAGCGCCCCACAGGCTGGAGAGACCCAGTACTTC. Its protein product is CASSAPQAGETQYF. The chain is built from TRBV7-9 and TRBJ2-5, with a possible D match to TRBD1 (5 bases). This CDR3 is 14 amino acids long. Between the trimmed V and J ends, which lost 5 bases and 4 bases, there was a span of 14 bases. CDR1 is SEHNR, CDR2 FQNEAQ, per germline (reference sequence).

The CDR3 bases are TGTGCCAGCAGCCCGGCGACAGATCGACTTGGCTACACCTTC. The encoded protein is CASSPATDRLGYTF. The V and J genes are TRBV11-2 and TRBJ1-2, with D maybe TRBD1 (5 bases). Germline V gene lookup returns CDR1 SGHAT and CDR2 FQNNGV. V was cut by 5 bases and J by 7 bases, with 17 bases left in between. CDR3 size: 14 residues.

This chain connects TRBV5-1 to TRBJ1-1, with D perhaps matching TRBD1 (5 bases). The CDR3 sequence is 16 residues long. The V end was cut by 4 bases, the J end by 1 base, with 17 bases between. CDR1 and CDR2 (germline): SGHRS, YFSETQ. The CDR3 region is CASSDLRLGENTEAFF. CDR3 bases: TGCGCCAGCAGCGATTTAAGATTAGGGGAGAACACTGAAGCTTTCTTT.

This clonotype was detected a few times. The CDR3 bases are TGCAGTGCTAATACGGGACTAGCGGGGGACCAAGAGACCCAGTACTTC. Translation gives CSANTGLAGDQETQYF. The chain is built from TRBV20-1 and TRBJ2-5; TRBD2 aligns across 14 bases. The CDR3 has 16 amino acids. J was trimmed by 0 bases and V by 4 bases; bases with no gene match: 4. Germline CDR1 is DFQATT and CDR2 is SNEGSKA (reference sequence).

There are many counts of this clonotype. This sequence joins TRBV12-3 or TRBV12-4 and TRBJ1-2; the D gene is possibly TRBD1 (5 bases). Trimming pared 3 bases from V and 8 bases from J, leaving 16 bases between. This CDR3 has 14 amino acids. CDR3 region: CASSFGGSLGGYTF. As DNA, the CDR3 is TGTGCCAGCAGTTTCGGGGGATCCCTCGGAGGCTACACCTTC.

This clonotype came up once. The chain employs TRBV7-2 and TRBJ1-4; TRBD1 matches 7 bases. The CDR3 is 12 amino acids. Germline V lookup: CDR1 SGHTA, CDR2 FQGNSA. Trimming took 5 bases from V and 8 from J; bases not matched to a gene: 2. This chain's CDR3 is CASSGGQEKLFF. The CDR3 nucleotides read TGTGCCAGCAGCGGGGGACAGGAAAAACTGTTTTTT.

This clonotype was detected many times. The chain combines TRBV18 with TRBJ2-3; 14 bases fit TRBD2. Trimming at V came to 2 bases and at J to 6 bases, leaving 7 bases not matched to a gene. The CDR3 is made up of 17 amino acids. Germline-derived CDR1 and CDR2 are KGHSH and LQKENI. This chain's CDR3 is CASSPGLAGGLPDTQYF. DNA for the CDR3: TGTGCCAGCTCACCAGGACTAGCGGGAGGACTCCCCGATACGCAGTATTTT.